What follows are 9 T cell receptor beta chains derived from one specimen sequenced in a study of OX40 agonist ivuxolimab in advanced cancers. Only in-frame clones appear in the TCRdb table, and some are missing; sequencing was by immunoSEQ multiplex PCR. The sample lists tens of thousands of clones; around 80% were seen once. Specimen: CD4+ or CD8+ T cells sorted from blood, collected in a trial of the OX40 agonist ivuxolimab. These receptors came from an adult with an advanced solid tumor such as melanoma, head and neck, liver or kidney cancer.

The CDR3 region has the DNA TGTGCCAGCAGCCCTCAACCTAGCGGGGGGGCCGAGGATACGCAGTATTTT. This sequence encodes CASSPQPSGGAEDTQYF. The chain uses TRBV4-2 and TRBJ2-3; 12 bases map to TRBD2. Germline CDR1 LGHNA, CDR2 YNFKEQ. The V gene end was trimmed by 4 bases and the J gene end by 6 bases; junction bases not matched to a gene: 11. CDR3 length: 17 residues.

The chain couples TRBV6-1 to TRBJ2-3; a possible D gene is TRBD2 (5 bases). V dropped 4 bases and J dropped 3 bases, with 20 bases sitting between them. The CDR3 has 17 residues. In germline, CDR1 is MNHNS, CDR2 SASEGT. CDR3 sequence reads: CASSARSGLGPTDTQYF. In DNA form, the CDR3 reads TGTGCCAGCAGTGCTCGCTCCGGACTTGGCCCGACAGATACGCAGTATTTT.

This clone was observed a few times. The chain is built from TRBV5-1 and TRBJ1-2; 11 bases match TRBD1. Germline V CDR1 and CDR2: SGHRS, YFSETQ. J gave up 13 bases and V 0 bases, and 8 bases lay outside the gene matches. CDR3 length equals 14 residues. The CDR3 sequence: CASSLDGQGAVVTF. As DNA, the CDR3 is TGCGCCAGCAGCTTGGACGGACAGGGGGCAGTTGTCACCTTC.

A few counts support this clone. V gene TRBV7-2 combines with J gene TRBJ1-2, with D maybe TRBD1 (5 bases). The V and J ends lost 1 base and 8 bases respectively, with 17 bases between them. The CDR3 has 15 amino acids. In germline, CDR1 is SGHTA, CDR2 FQGNSA. The CDR3 DNA is TGTGCCAGCAGCTTAGGTGGGACCGCCTCACGGGGCTACACCTTC. The encoded protein is CASSLGGTASRGYTF.

The chain links TRBV6-6 to TRBJ1-5, with D possibly matching TRBD1 (6 bases). CDR3 length: 16 amino acids. With 2 bases removed from V and 4 bases from J, the gap between germline ends came to 15 bases. Per the germline V gene, CDR1 is MNHNY and CDR2 is SVGAGI (reference sequence). The CDR3 sequence: CASSYANLQGNQPQHF. DNA for the CDR3: TGTGCCAGCAGTTACGCAAACCTACAGGGTAATCAGCCCCAGCATTTT.

This chain connects TRBV18 to TRBJ2-7; 8 nucleotides agree with TRBD2. This CDR3 has 17 amino acids. Unmatched junction bases numbered 16, after V lost 3 bases and J lost 6 bases. CDR1 is KGHSH and CDR2 is LQKENI in the germline V gene. The CDR3 DNA follows: TGTGCCAGCTCACCTCTTTCCAGCGGGGGACCTCGCGGCGAGCAGTACTTC. This encodes CASSPLSSGGPRGEQYF.

The chain couples TRBV5-6 to TRBJ1-1, with 10 nucleotides matching TRBD1. V was clipped by 5 bases and J by 3 bases; unmatched bases: 7. Germline CDR1 is SGHDT and CDR2 is YYEEEE. The CDR3 sequence is 15 residues long. The CDR3 protein is CASRDRGRVYTEAFF. CDR3 bases: TGTGCCAGCAGAGACAGGGGGCGCGTGTACACTGAAGCTTTCTTT.

As concerns this clone: Other nucleotide sequences in the sample specify the same CDR3. The genes are TRBV2 and TRBJ2-2; possibly TRBD1 for D (6 bases). The V gene's germline CDR1 is SNHLY and CDR2 FYNNEI. The length of the CDR3 is 16 residues. Trimming removed 3 bases at V and 0 bases at J, with 11 bases between. As DNA, the CDR3 is TGTGCCAGCAGTGAGGACCGGACAGCGAACACCGGGGAGCTGTTTTTT. Translating it yields CASSEDRTANTGELFF.

This clone was counted once. The rearrangement joins TRBV5-6 to TRBJ1-5; D is uncertain. The CDR3 spans 12 residues. V lost 2 bases to trimming and J lost 7 bases, with 7 bases between them. The V gene's germline CDR1 is SGHDT and CDR2 YYEEEE. CDR3 amino acids: CASSFYGQPQHF. The CDR3 DNA is TGTGCCAGCAGCTTCTACGGCCAGCCCCAGCATTTT.